This TCR beta chain is from a study of spatial heterogeneity in lung cancer. TCRdb used MiXCR to reprocess the 5' RACE reads, holding one entry per CDR3 protein. Seen here are about 82,000 distinct CDR3 sequences, around 13% observed once, and the top ten hold approximately 4.6%. Trimming removed 0 bases from V and 2 bases from J, with 12 bases in between. The CDR3 is 15 amino acids. CDR1 and CDR2 from the germline V gene are SGHRS and YFSETQ. Sample time point: sample taken at primary tumor resection. The authors sequenced whole RNA from tumor, nontumor lung or frozen PBMC without sorting. The material sequenced was PBMCs, taken at surgery. The rearrangement joins TRBV5-1 to TRBJ2-7, with no clear D. The TCR was taken from a male donor with early-stage non-small cell lung cancer. CDR3 loop: CASSLAWGSTYEQYF. The CDR3 coding sequence is TGCGCCAGCAGCTTGGCCTGGGGTTCCACCTACGAGCAGTACTTC.